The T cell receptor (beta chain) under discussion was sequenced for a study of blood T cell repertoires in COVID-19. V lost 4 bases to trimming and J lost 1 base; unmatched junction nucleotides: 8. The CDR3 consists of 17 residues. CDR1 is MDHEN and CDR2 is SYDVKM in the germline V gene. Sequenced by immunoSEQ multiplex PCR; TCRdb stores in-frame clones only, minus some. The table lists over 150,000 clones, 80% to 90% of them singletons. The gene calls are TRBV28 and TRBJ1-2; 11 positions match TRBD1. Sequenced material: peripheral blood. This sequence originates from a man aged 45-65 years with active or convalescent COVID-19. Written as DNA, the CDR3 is TGTGCCAGCAGTTCAGCATCGGGACAGGGGGATAACTATGGCTACACCTTC. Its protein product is CASSSASGQGDNYGYTF.